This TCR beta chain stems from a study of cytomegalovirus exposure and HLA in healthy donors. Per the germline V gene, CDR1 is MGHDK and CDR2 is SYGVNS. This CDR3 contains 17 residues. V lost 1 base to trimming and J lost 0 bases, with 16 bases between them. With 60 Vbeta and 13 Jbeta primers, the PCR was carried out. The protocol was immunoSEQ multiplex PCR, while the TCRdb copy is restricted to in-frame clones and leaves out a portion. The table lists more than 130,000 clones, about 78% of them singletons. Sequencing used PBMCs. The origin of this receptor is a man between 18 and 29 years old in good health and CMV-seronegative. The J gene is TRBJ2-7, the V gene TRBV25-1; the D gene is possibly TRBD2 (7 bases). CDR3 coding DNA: TGTGCCAGCAGTGAATCTGGGGGAGGGGGACTCTCCTACGAGCAGTACTTC. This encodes CASSESGGGGLSYEQYF.